Shown below are 21 T cell receptor beta chains from a single sample sequenced in a study of shared clonotypes between healthy human individuals. Data came from immunoSEQ multiplex PCR; TCRdb stores just in-frame clones and leaves some out. The repertoire holds more than 2 million clones, with about 95% as singletons. Sequencing was performed on naive CD4+ T cells sorted from blood. Subset of the sample: CD45RA+ positively selected. The receptors shown here come from a man between 18 and 35 years old in good health.

V is TRBV6-5 and J is TRBJ2-7; 10 bases are a match to TRBD2. Germline CDR1 is MNHEY and CDR2 is SVGAGI. J was trimmed by 3 bases and V by 6 bases; bases with no gene match: 8. This CDR3 region has 15 residues. The CDR3 region is CASSPQRGGYYEQYF. The CDR3 DNA reads TGTGCCAGCAGCCCCCAGCGGGGGGGCTACTACGAGCAGTACTTC.

The rearrangement links TRBV10-3 to TRBJ1-4, with D possibly TRBD1 on 5 matching bases. This CDR3 has 15 amino acids. Trimming took 0 bases from V and 10 from J, leaving 15 bases between them. Germline loops: CDR1 ENHRY, CDR2 SYGVKD. The CDR3 spells CAISESEDIYGKLFF. CDR3 DNA sequence: TGTGCCATCAGTGAGTCTGAGGACATTTATGGAAAACTGTTTTTT.

The count of this clone is one. V is TRBV29-1 and J is TRBJ1-4; unclear D gene. The CDR3 is 12 residues long. Germline lookup yields CDR1 SQVTM and CDR2 ANQGSEA. Trimming pared 2 bases from V and 13 bases from J, leaving 14 bases between. This chain's CDR3 is CSVEMFQDGLFF. DNA of the CDR3: TGCAGCGTTGAAATGTTCCAGGACGGACTGTTTTTT.

V usage is TRBV25-1 and J usage is TRBJ2-7; 11 bases match TRBD2. Germline V CDR1 and CDR2: MGHDK, SYGVNS. CDR3 size: 17 residues. J lost 0 bases, V lost 0 bases, and 4 bases had no gene match. CDR3 amino acids: CASSEYGSGRASYEQYF. In nucleotides, the CDR3 is TGTGCCAGCAGTGAATATGGTAGCGGGAGGGCCTCCTACGAGCAGTACTTC.

The V gene is TRBV5-4, the J gene TRBJ1-1; D might be TRBD1 (5 bases). This CDR3 comprises 15 residues. The germline V and J ends were trimmed by 4 bases and 3 bases, with 16 bases remaining between them. Per the germline V gene, CDR1 is SGHNT and CDR2 is YYREEE (reference sequence). CDR3 sequence reads: CASSPTVEGYTEAFF. CDR3 DNA: TGTGCCAGCAGCCCTACAGTTGAGGGGTACACTGAAGCTTTCTTT.

The CDR3 DNA is TGCGCCAGCAGCTTGGAGGGGACAGGGGATCAGCCCCAGCATTTT. The encoded protein is CASSLEGTGDQPQHF. The rearrangement joins TRBV5-1 to TRBJ1-5; 10 bases agree with TRBD1. Germline CDR1 and CDR2: SGHRS and YFSETQ. This CDR3 has 15 amino acids. V shed 0 bases, J shed 5 bases, and the junction held 2 bases outside the gene matches.

The chain is built from TRBV10-2 and TRBJ2-3, with 10 bases lining up with TRBD1. The CDR3 length is 15 residues. V lost 10 bases to trimming and J lost 2 bases; unmatched junction nucleotides: 9. CDR1 is WSHSY and CDR2 is SAAADI in the germline V gene. The CDR3 protein is CATEPGTGVTDTQYF. For the CDR3, the DNA is TGCGCCACCGAACCCGGGACAGGGGTCACAGATACGCAGTATTTT.

This chain connects TRBV6-1 to TRBJ1-1, with unresolved D. The CDR3 has 12 residues. CDR1 and CDR2 (germline): MNHNS, SASEGT. Trimming stripped 3 bases from V and 1 base from J, with 3 bases between. CDR3 sequence reads: CASSEWNTEAFF. CDR3 sequence (DNA): TGTGCCAGCAGTGAGTGGAACACTGAAGCTTTCTTT.

The chain recombines TRBV7-9 with TRBJ2-7; D possibly corresponds to TRBD1 (5 bases). The CDR3 spans 14 residues. V was clipped by 5 bases and J by 2 bases, with 13 bases between them. The germline V gene has CDR1 SEHNR and CDR2 FQNEAQ (reference sequence). As DNA, the CDR3 is TGTGCCAGCAGCCAAGACAGTGATCCCTACGAGCAGTACTTC. Amino acids: CASSQDSDPYEQYF.

CDR3 in DNA: TGTGCCACCTCAATGGAGGGGGGGTGGAATTCACCCCTCCACTTT. This encodes CATSMEGGWNSPLHF. The rearrangement uses TRBV5-5 and TRBJ1-6; possibly TRBD1 for D (6 bases). This CDR3 has 15 residues. V gave up 9 bases and J gave up 7 bases, with 20 bases separating them. Germline V gene sequence: CDR1 SGHKS, CDR2 YYEKEE (reference sequence).

The chain links TRBV6-1 to TRBJ1-1; D might be TRBD1 (6 bases). CDR1 is MNHNS, CDR2 SASEGT, per germline. The CDR3 consists of 15 residues. Trimming stripped 6 bases from V and 7 bases from J, with 21 bases between. The CDR3 DNA reads as TGTGCCAGCAGCCCGTCACAGGGATGGATGGGTGAAGCTTTCTTT. Its protein product is CASSPSQGWMGEAFF.

The rearrangement uses TRBV9 and TRBJ1-4; unclear D gene. The ends were cut back, 0 bases at V and 3 bases at J, with 9 bases in the middle. The CDR3 contains 15 residues. The germline V gene encodes CDR1 SGDLS and CDR2 YYNGEE. In nucleotides, the CDR3 is TGTGCCAGCAGCGTAGGAGGGAATCCTAATGAAAAACTGTTTTTT. Amino acids: CASSVGGNPNEKLFF.

V usage is TRBV6-5 and J usage is TRBJ2-3; 8 nucleotides match TRBD2. The V segment lost 0 bases and the J segment 6 bases; nucleotides outside the gene matches: 5. Germline lookup yields CDR1 MNHEY and CDR2 SVGAGI. The CDR3 runs to 15 residues. The CDR3 DNA reads as TGTGCCAGCAGTTACTCGACAGCGGGGGTGGATACGCAGTATTTT. It is translated as CASSYSTAGVDTQYF.

In this sample, this clone turned up many times. The rearrangement uses TRBV29-1 and TRBJ1-2, with no clear D. CDR3 length: 14 residues. V was pared by 2 bases and J by 4 bases, with 14 bases between. The germline CDR1 and CDR2 sequences are SQVTM and ANQGSEA. DNA of the CDR3: TGCAGCGTTGAACCCCAACTTCGGACCTATGGCTACACCTTC. Amino acid sequence: CSVEPQLRTYGYTF. Variable domain in full (rest from reference TRBV29-1 and TRBJ1-2): SAVISQKPSRDICQRGTSLTIQCQVDSQVTMMFWYRQQPGQSLTLIATANQGSEATYESGFVIDKFPISRPNLTFSTLTVSNMSPEDSSIYLCSVEPQLRTYGYTFGSGTRLTVV.

The chain combines TRBV6-1 with TRBJ1-4, with D perhaps matching TRBD1 (5 bases). The V gene lost 3 bases and the J gene lost 3 bases, with 11 bases spanning the gap. CDR1 and CDR2 from the germline V gene are MNHNS and SASEGT. The CDR3 extends over 15 amino acids. The CDR3 nucleotides are TGTGCCAGCAGTGATCGGGGCACTGCTAATGAAAAACTGTTTTTT. Residues: CASSDRGTANEKLFF.

The genes are TRBV30 and TRBJ2-1, with D tentatively TRBD2 (5 bases). Germline V CDR1 and CDR2: GTSNPN, SVGIG (reference sequence). CDR3 length equals 15 residues. Deletions cut 1 base from V and 2 bases from J, with 12 bases between. Here the CDR3 DNA reads TGTGCCTGGAGTGCCCTTAGCGATACCTACAATGAGCAGTTCTTC. As protein: CAWSALSDTYNEQFF.

The chain joins TRBV29-1 to TRBJ2-7, with 9 bases fitting TRBD1. CDR3 length equals 15 residues. Germline V gene data show CDR1 as SQVTM and CDR2 as ANQGSEA. The V and J ends lost 3 bases and 4 bases, in that order; junction bases with no gene match: 10. The CDR3 protein is CSVDTGGPNLYEQYF. DNA for the CDR3: TGCAGCGTTGATACAGGGGGCCCTAATCTGTACGAGCAGTACTTC.

The CDR3 DNA reads TGTGCCAGCAGCCCCCCCGGGTACGAGCAGTACTTC. This translates into CASSPPGYEQYF. This chain links TRBV7-2 with TRBJ2-7, with D unresolved. Germline CDR1 reads SGHTA; CDR2 reads FQGNSA. V dropped 5 bases and J dropped 4 bases, with 9 bases sitting between them. The length of the CDR3 is 12 residues.

The chain uses TRBV7-6 and TRBJ2-5; 10 bases line up with TRBD2. With 6 bases clipped from V and 2 bases from J, the junction kept 6 bases outside the gene matches. There are 15 residues in the CDR3. Per the germline V gene, CDR1 is SGHVS and CDR2 is FNYEAQ. The CDR3 spells CASSSGLAVQETQYF. Written as DNA, the CDR3 is TGTGCCAGCAGTTCCGGACTAGCGGTACAAGAGACCCAGTACTTC. The complete variable domain, with remaining parts taken from reference TRBV7-6 and TRBJ2-5, reads GAGVSQSPRYKVTKRGQDVALRCDPISGHVSLYWYRQALGQGPEFLTYFNYEAQQDKSGLPNDRFSAERPEGSISTLTIQRTEQRDSAMYRCASSSGLAVQETQYFGPGTRLLVL.

This chain joins TRBV11-2 and TRBJ2-1; unclear D gene. The germline V gene has CDR1 SGHAT and CDR2 FQNNGV. V lost 5 bases and J 0 bases, leaving 17 bases between the germline ends. CDR3 length equals 17 residues. Here the CDR3 DNA reads TGTGCCAGCAGCCTATCTACTTTGGGCTTCTCCTACAATGAGCAGTTCTTC. This encodes CASSLSTLGFSYNEQFF.

The chain couples TRBV5-4 to TRBJ1-1; 7 bases are a match to TRBD1. The V segment lost 0 bases and the J segment 5 bases; nucleotides outside the gene matches: 7. Germline values: CDR1 SGHNT, CDR2 YYREEE (reference sequence). The CDR3 runs 15 residues. This CDR3 is CASSLAAQGYTEAFF. For the CDR3, the DNA is TGTGCCAGCAGCTTGGCGGCACAGGGGTATACTGAAGCTTTCTTT.